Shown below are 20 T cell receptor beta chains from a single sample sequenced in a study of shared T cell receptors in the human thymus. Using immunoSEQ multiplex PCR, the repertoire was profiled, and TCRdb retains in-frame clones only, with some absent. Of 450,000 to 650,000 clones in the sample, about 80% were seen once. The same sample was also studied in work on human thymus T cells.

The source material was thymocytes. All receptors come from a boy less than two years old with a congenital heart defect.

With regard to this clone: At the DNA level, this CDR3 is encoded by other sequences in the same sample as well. This chain's CDR3 is CASSQPGQGHYEQYF. CDR3 in DNA: TGTGCCAGCAGCCAACCGGGACAGGGGCACTACGAGCAGTACTTC. The J gene is TRBJ2-7, the V gene TRBV27, with 10 bases fitting TRBD1. Germline CDR1 is MNHEY and CDR2 is SMNVEV (reference sequence). The J segment lost 3 bases and the V segment lost 6 bases, leaving 8 bases of the junction unmatched. This CDR3 is built from 15 residues.

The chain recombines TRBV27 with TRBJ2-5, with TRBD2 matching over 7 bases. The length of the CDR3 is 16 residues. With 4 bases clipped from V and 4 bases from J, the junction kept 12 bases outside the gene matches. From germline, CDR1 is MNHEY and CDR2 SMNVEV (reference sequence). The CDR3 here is CASSSTGGPGGETQYF. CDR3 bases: TGTGCCAGCAGTTCAACGGGGGGTCCCGGGGGAGAGACCCAGTACTTC.

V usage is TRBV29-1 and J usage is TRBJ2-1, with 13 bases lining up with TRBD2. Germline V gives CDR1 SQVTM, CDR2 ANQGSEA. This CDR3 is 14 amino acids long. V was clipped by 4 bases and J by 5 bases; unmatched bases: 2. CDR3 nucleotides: TGCAGCGTTGCCGGGACTAGCGGGGACAATGAGCAGTTCTTC. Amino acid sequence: CSVAGTSGDNEQFF.

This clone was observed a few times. The CDR3 reads CASSVVLGTAGYTF. The CDR3 DNA reads as TGTGCCAGCAGCGTAGTCCTCGGGACAGCCGGCTACACCTTC. The rearrangement links TRBV9 to TRBJ1-2; TRBD1 aligns across 7 bases. Germline V gene data show CDR1 as SGDLS and CDR2 as YYNGEE. The CDR3 runs 14 residues. V was clipped by 0 bases and J by 8 bases; unmatched bases: 7.

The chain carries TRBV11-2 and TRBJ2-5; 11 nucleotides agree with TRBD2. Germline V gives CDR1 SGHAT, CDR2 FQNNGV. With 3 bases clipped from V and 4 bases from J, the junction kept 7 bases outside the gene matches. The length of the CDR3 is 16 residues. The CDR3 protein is CASSLSGSGRGETQYF. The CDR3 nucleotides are TGTGCCAGCAGCTTGAGCGGTAGCGGGAGGGGAGAGACCCAGTACTTC.

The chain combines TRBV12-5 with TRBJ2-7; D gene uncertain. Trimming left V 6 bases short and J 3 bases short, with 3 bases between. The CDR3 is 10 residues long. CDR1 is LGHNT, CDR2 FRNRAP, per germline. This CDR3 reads CASGNYEQYF. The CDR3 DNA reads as TGTGCTAGTGGCAACTACGAGCAGTACTTC.

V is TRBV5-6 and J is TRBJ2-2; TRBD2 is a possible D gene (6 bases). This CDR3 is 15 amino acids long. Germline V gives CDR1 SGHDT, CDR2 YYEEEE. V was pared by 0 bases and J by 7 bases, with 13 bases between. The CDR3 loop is CASSLEGPRGGELFF. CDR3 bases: TGTGCCAGCAGCTTGGAGGGGCCGCGGGGCGGGGAGCTGTTTTTT.

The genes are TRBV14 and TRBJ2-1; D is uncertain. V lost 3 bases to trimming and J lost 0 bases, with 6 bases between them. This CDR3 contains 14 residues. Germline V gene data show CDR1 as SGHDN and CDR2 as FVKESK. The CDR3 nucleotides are TGTGCCAGCAGCCACGATAGCTCCTACAATGAGCAGTTCTTC. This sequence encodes CASSHDSSYNEQFF.

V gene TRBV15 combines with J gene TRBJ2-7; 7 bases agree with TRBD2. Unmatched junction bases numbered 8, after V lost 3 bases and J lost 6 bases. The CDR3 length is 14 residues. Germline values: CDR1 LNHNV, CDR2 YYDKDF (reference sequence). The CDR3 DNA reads TGTGCCACCAGCAGGGGGGGGGAGGGTGGCGAGCAGTACTTC. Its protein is CATSRGGEGGEQYF.

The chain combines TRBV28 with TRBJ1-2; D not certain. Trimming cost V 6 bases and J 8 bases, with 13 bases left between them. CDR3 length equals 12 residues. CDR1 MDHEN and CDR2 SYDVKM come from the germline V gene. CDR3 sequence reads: CASRTKTLGYTF. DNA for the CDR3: TGTGCCAGCAGGACCAAGACTTTGGGCTACACCTTC.

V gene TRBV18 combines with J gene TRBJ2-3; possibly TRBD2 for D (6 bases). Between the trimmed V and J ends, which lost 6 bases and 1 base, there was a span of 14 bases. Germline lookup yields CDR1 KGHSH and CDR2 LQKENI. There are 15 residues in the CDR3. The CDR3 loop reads CASSPGRDGTDTQYF. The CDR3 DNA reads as TGTGCCAGCTCCCCGGGGCGGGATGGCACAGATACGCAGTATTTT.

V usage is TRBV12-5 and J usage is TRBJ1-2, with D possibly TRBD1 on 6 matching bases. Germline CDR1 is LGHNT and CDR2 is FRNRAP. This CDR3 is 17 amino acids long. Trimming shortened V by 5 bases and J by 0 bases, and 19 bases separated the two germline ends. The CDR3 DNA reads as TGTGCTAGTGGTCCCCGCCCCCGACAGGCAACTAACTATGGCTACACCTTC. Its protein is CASGPRPRQATNYGYTF.

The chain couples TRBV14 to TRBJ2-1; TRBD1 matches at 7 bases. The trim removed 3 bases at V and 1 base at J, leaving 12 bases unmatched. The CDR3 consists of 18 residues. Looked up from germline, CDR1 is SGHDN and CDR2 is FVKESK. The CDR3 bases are TGTGCCAGCAGCCAGGGGCAGGGGGAATATACTTCCTACAATGAGCAGTTCTTC. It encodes CASSQGQGEYTSYNEQFF.

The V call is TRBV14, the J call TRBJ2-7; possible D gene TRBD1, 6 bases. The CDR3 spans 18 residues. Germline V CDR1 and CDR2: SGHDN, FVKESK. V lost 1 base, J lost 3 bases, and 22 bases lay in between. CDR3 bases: TGTGCCAGCAGCCAAGGATCACCCGGGACAAGGGCCCGCTACGAGCAGTACTTC. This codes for CASSQGSPGTRARYEQYF.

DNA for the CDR3: TGTGCCAGCAGGGCCTCAGGTTTCCTCTCAGCCGAAGCTTTCTTT. Protein: CASRASGFLSAEAFF. The chain carries TRBV27 and TRBJ1-1; D unresolved. With 6 bases removed from V and 8 bases from J, the gap between germline ends came to 22 bases. This CDR3 comprises 15 residues. Germline V CDR1 and CDR2: MNHEY, SMNVEV (reference sequence).

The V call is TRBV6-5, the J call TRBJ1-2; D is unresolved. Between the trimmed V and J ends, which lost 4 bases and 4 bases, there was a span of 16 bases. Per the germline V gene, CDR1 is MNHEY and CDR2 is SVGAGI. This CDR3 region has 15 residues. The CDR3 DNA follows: TGTGCCAGCAGTTCACCCCGCGAGGGCTTCTATGGCTACACCTTC. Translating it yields CASSSPREGFYGYTF.

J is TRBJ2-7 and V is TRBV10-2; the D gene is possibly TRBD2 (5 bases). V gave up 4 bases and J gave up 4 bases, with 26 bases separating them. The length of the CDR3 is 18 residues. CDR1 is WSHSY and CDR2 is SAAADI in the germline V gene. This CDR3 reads CASSVVSLQRPPGYEQYF. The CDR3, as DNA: TGCGCCAGCAGTGTGGTATCCCTACAGCGGCCCCCTGGGTACGAGCAGTACTTC.

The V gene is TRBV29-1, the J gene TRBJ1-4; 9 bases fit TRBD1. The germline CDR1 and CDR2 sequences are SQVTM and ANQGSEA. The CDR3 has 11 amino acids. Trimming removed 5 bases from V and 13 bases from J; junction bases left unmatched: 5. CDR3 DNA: TGCAGCGTTTCCGACAGGGGGGGACTGTTTTTT. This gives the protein CSVSDRGGLFF.

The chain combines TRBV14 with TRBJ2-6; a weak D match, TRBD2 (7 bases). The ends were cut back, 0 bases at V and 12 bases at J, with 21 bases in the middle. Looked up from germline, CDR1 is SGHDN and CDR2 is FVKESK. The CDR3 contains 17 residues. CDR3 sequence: CASSQDRGRDNAFVLTF. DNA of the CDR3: TGTGCCAGCAGCCAAGATCGGGGGAGGGACAATGCCTTCGTCCTGACTTTC.

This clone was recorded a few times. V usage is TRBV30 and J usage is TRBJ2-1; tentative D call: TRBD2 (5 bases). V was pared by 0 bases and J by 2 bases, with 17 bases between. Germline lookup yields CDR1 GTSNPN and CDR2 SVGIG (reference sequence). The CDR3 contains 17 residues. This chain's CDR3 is CAWSVRRRERAYNEQFF. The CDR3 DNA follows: TGTGCCTGGAGTGTAAGAAGAAGGGAGCGCGCCTACAATGAGCAGTTCTTC.